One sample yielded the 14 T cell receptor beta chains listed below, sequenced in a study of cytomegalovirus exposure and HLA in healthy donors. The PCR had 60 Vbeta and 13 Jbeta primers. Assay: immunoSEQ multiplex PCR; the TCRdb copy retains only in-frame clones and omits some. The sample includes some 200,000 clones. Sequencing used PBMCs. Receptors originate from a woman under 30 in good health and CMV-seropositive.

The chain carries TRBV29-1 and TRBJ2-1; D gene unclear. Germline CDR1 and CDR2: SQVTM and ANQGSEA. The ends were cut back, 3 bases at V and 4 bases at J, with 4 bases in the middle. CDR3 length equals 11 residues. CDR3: CSVESYNEQFF. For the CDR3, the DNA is TGCAGCGTTGAGTCGTACAATGAGCAGTTCTTC.

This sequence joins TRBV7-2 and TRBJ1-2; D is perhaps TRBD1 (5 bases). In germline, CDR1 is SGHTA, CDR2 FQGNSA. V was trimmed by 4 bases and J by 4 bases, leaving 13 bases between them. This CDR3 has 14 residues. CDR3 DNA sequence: TGTGCCAGCAGCTACAGGCAGGGCAGCTATGGCTACACCTTC. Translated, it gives CASSYRQGSYGYTF. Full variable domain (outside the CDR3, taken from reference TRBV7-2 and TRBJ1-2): GAGVSQSPSNKVTEKGKDVELRCDPISGHTALYWYRQSLGQGLEFLIYFQGNSAPDKSGLPSDRFSAERTGGSVSTLTIQRTQQEDSAVYLCASSYRQGSYGYTFGSGTRLTVV.

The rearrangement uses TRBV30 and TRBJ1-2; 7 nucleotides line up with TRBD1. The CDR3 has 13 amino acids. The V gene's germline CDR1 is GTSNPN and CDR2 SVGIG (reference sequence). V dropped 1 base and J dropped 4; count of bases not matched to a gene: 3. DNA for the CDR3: TGTGCCTGGAGTGAGGGGGCAGGCTATGGCTACACCTTC. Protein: CAWSEGAGYGYTF.

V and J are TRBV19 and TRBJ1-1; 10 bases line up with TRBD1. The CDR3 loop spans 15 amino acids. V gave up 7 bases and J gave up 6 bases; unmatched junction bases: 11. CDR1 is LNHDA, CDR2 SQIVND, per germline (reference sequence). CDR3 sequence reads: CASKRDRGAAAEAFF. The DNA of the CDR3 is TGTGCCAGTAAAAGGGACAGGGGAGCGGCGGCTGAAGCTTTCTTT. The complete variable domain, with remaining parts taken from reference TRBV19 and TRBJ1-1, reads DGGITQSPKYLFRKEGQNVTLSCEQNLNHDAMYWYRQDPGQGLRLIYYSQIVNDFQKGDIAEGYSVSREKKESFPLTVTSAQKNPTAFYLCASKRDRGAAAEAFFGQGTRLTVV.

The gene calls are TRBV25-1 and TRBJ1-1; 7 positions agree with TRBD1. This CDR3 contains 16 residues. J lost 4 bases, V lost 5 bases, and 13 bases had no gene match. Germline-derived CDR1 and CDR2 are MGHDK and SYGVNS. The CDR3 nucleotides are TGTGCCAGCAGTCCACACGGGGTACAGGGGTCCACTGAAGCTTTCTTT. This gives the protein CASSPHGVQGSTEAFF.

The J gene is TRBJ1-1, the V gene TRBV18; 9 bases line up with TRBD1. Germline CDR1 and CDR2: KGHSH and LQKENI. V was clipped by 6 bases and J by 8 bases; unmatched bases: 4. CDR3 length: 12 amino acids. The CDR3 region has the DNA TGTGCCAGCTCGACAGGGGGGAAGGAAGCTTTCTTT. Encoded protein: CASSTGGKEAFF.

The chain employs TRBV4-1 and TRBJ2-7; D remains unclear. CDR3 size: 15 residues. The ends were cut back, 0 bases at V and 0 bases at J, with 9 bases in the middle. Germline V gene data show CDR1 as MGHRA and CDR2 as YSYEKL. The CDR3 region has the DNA TGCGCCAGCAGCCAAGAACCAGGCAGCTCCTACGAGCAGTACTTC. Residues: CASSQEPGSSYEQYF.

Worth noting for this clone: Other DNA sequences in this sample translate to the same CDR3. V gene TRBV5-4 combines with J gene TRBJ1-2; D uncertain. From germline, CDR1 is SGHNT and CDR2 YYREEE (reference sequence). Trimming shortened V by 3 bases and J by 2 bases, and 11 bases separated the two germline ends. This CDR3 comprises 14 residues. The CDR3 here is CASSSPTGNYGYTF. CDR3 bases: TGTGCCAGCAGCTCACCGACGGGAAACTATGGCTACACCTTC.

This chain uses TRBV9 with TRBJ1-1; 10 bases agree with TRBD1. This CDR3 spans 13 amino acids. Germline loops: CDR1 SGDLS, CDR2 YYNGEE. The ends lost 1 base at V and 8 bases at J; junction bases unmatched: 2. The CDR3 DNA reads TGTGCCAGCAGCGTATCGGACAGGGGGGAAGCTTTCTTT. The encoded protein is CASSVSDRGEAFF.

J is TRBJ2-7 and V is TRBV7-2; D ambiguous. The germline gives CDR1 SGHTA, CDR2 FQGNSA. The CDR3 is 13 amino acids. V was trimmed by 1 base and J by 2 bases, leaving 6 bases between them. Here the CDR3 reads CASSLGGPYEQYF. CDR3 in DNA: TGTGCCAGCAGCTTAGGTGGCCCCTACGAGCAGTACTTC.

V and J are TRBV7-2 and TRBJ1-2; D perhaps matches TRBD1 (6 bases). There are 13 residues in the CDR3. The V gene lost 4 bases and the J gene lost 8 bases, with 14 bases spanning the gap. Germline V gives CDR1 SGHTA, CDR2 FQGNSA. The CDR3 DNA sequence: TGTGCCAGCAGCTCCGACAGGAGGAACGGCTACACCTTC. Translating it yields CASSSDRRNGYTF.

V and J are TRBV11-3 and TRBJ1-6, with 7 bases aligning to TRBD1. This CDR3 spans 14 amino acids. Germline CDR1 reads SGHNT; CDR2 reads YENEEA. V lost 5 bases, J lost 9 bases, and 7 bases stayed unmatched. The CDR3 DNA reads TGTGCCAGCAGCGAGGGGACAGAAGTTTCACCCCTCCACTTT. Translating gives CASSEGTEVSPLHF.

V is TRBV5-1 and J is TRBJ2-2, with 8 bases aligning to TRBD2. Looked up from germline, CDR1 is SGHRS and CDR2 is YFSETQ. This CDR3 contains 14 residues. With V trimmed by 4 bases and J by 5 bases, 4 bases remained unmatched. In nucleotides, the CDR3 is TGCGCCAGCAGCGTCGGGGGGGGTACCGGGGAGCTGTTTTTT. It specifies CASSVGGGTGELFF.

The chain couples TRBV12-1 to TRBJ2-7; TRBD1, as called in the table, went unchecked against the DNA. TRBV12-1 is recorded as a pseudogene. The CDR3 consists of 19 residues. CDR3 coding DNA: TGTGCCAGCAGCTTGGAGGGACAGGGAGGTATGGGCGTCTCCTACGAGCAGTACTTC. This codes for CASSLEGQGGMGVSYEQYF.